The clone carrying this T cell receptor beta chain was observed once. CDR3 length equals 15 residues. In germline, CDR1 is SGDLS, CDR2 YYNGEE. With 0 bases removed from V and 10 bases from J, the gap between germline ends came to 17 bases. The record originates from a study of blood T cell repertoires in COVID-19. The wider study: The study drew acute and convalescent COVID-19 samples from the United States, Italy and Spain. Sources were T cells, B-cell-depleted T cells, or PBMCs; the material itself was cDNA or gDNA.

In the authors' workflow: Scientists estimated how many nucleated cells there were by amplifying reference gene primers. The method was immunoSEQ multiplex PCR; TCRdb's version includes in-frame clones alone and lacks a portion of them. V and J calls and clone size are as listed in that table; D and trimming were resolved from the DNA. This sample yields about 220,000 clones, of which roughly 85% are seen a single time; around 3.5% belongs to the top ten. The sequence was obtained from a woman at least 80 years old with acute or convalescent COVID-19. The V gene is TRBV9, the J gene TRBJ1-5, with D perhaps TRBD1 (5 bases). Sample: peripheral blood. The CDR3 region has the DNA TGTGCCAGCAGCGTAGGACCTCCAGGGCTTGGCCCCCAGCATTTT. The encoded protein is CASSVGPPGLGPQHF.